The source of this T cell receptor (beta chain) is a study of OX40 agonist ivuxolimab in advanced cancers. The CDR3 sequence is 15 residues long. Trimming cost V 0 bases and J 6 bases, with 12 bases left between them. CDR1 is SGHNT and CDR2 is YYREEE in the germline V gene (reference sequence). Samples were taken at baseline and on day 1 of cycles 4 and 7. The repertoire was sequenced with immunoSEQ multiplex PCR; TCRdb's copy has only in-frame clones and lacks some. The sample carries about 80,000 clones, 89% recorded once. The chain joins TRBV5-4 to TRBJ2-2; TRBD1 might be the D (5 bases). This clonotype was obtained from an adult with an advanced solid tumor such as melanoma, head and neck, liver or kidney cancer. The source was CD4+ or CD8+ T cells sorted from blood, collected in a trial of the OX40 agonist ivuxolimab. The DNA of the CDR3 is TGTGCCAGCAGCTTGGGCAGGGTAAGGGCCGGGGAGCTGTTTTTT. Translating it yields CASSLGRVRAGELFF.